These 21 T cell receptor beta chains originate from one sample sequenced in a study of immune heterogeneity within non-small cell lung tumors. In a multiplex PCR, 32 V and 13 J primers amplified TCR beta CDR3. MiXCR was run by TCRdb on the multiplex PCR reads, yielding one entry per CDR3 protein. This table holds around 4,100 distinct CDR3 sequences, about 22% found once. Bulk tumor genomic DNA was the template, and each sample received around 650 ng. Spaced far apart, several biopsies were taken from each primary tumor during surgery. Untreated, newly diagnosed non-small cell lung cancer patients underwent curative surgery. Sequencing used lung tumor tissue. Every receptor here comes from a man aged 65-85 years with non-small cell lung cancer.

The rearrangement uses TRBV20-1 and TRBJ2-2; D unresolved. Germline CDR1 reads DFQATT; CDR2 reads SNEGSKA (reference sequence). The CDR3 covers 13 residues. V shed 0 bases and J shed 4 bases, with 6 bases lying between them. The CDR3 coding sequence is TGCAGTGCTAGAGATATCCCCACCGGGGAGCTGTTTTTT. It specifies CSARDIPTGELFF.

Worth noting for this clonotype: This may be a read error: a much more frequent sequence differs by one nucleotide. J is TRBJ1-5 and V is TRBV19; D gene ambiguous. The CDR3 runs 13 residues. Germline CDR1 is LNHDA and CDR2 is SQIVND (reference sequence). CDR3 protein: CAGSIGRYQPQHF. CDR3 bases: TGTGCCGGTAGTATCGGACGGTATCAGCCCCAGCATTTT. The full variable domain, in which reference TRBV19 and TRBJ1-5 provide the parts outside the CDR3, is DGGITQSPKYLFRKEGQNVTLSCEQNLNHDAMYWYRQDPGQGLRLIYYSQIVNDFQKGDIAEGYSVSREKKESFPLTVTSAQKNPTAFYLCAGSIGRYQPQHFGDGTRLSIL.

For this clonotype: A single base separates this from a much larger clone, so it may be a read error. This chain uses TRBV20-1 with TRBJ2-5, with a weak D call TRBD2 (6 bases). Trimming shortened V by 7 bases and J by 9 bases, and 15 bases separated the two germline ends. CDR3 length equals 11 residues. Germline assignment: CDR1 DFQATT and CDR2 SNEGSKA (reference sequence). This CDR3 reads CSVGGPGPQYF. The CDR3 coding sequence is TGCAGTGTCGGAGGGCCGGGGCCCCAGTACTTC.

This chain links TRBV6-1 with TRBJ2-7; the match to TRBD2 covers 10 bases. The CDR3 has 14 amino acids. V shed 7 bases, J shed 6 bases, and the junction held 9 bases outside the gene matches. Germline V gene data show CDR1 as MNHNS and CDR2 as SASEGT. The CDR3 loop is CASTDLAGAPEQYF. The CDR3 DNA reads TGTGCCAGCACCGATCTAGCGGGGGCACCCGAGCAGTACTTC.

This chain uses TRBV4-1 with TRBJ1-4, with unresolved D. Germline V gene lookup returns CDR1 MGHRA and CDR2 YSYEKL. This CDR3 spans 15 amino acids. V lost 6 bases, J lost 0 bases, and 11 bases lay in between. The CDR3, as DNA: TGCGCCAGCAGTCTCACAGTATCAACTAATGAAAAACTGTTTTTT. It yields the protein CASSLTVSTNEKLFF.

This clonotype was detected a few times. V usage is TRBV2 and J usage is TRBJ1-4; D gene unclear. The germline V gene has CDR1 SNHLY and CDR2 FYNNEI. This CDR3 has 13 amino acids. The V end was cut by 2 bases, the J end by 8 bases, with 9 bases between. CDR3 protein: CASSETPGEKLFF. The CDR3 coding sequence is TGTGCCAGCAGTGAAACCCCTGGAGAAAAACTGTTTTTT.

A few counts support this clonotype. The chain carries TRBV20-1 and TRBJ1-2; possibly TRBD1 for D (5 bases). In germline, CDR1 is DFQATT, CDR2 SNEGSKA (reference sequence). V lost 6 bases, J lost 8 bases, and 16 bases lay in between. The CDR3 totals 12 residues. The CDR3 sequence is CSARVGSGGYTF. The CDR3, as DNA: TGCAGTGCCAGGGTGGGGTCTGGGGGCTACACCTTC.

This clonotype is categorized as medium-sized. The chain joins TRBV5-1 to TRBJ2-6, with TRBD1 identical over 9 bases. V was pared by 4 bases and J by 0 bases, with 8 bases of the junction left unmatched. From germline, CDR1 is SGHRS and CDR2 YFSETQ. The CDR3 length is 18 residues. CDR3 amino acids: CASSTGQGLSSGANVLTF. The CDR3 nucleotides are TGCGCCAGCAGCACAGGACAGGGGTTGAGCTCTGGGGCCAACGTCCTGACTTTC.

By share of the sample, this clonotype is medium-sized. The chain links TRBV6-1 to TRBJ1-6; a possible D gene is TRBD1 (6 bases). Germline V gene data show CDR1 as MNHNS and CDR2 as SASEGT. Trimming removed 11 bases from V and 7 bases from J, with 24 bases in between. The CDR3 contains 16 residues. The CDR3 sequence is CAVARRAGGRNSPLHF. The CDR3 DNA reads TGTGCCGTCGCTCGGCGAGCGGGGGGCCGGAATTCACCCCTCCACTTT.

This clonotype counts as medium-sized. The chain uses TRBV6-1 and TRBJ1-2; D call uncertain. With 10 bases removed from V and 2 bases from J, the gap between germline ends came to 14 bases. The CDR3 is 13 residues long. In germline, CDR1 is MNHNS, CDR2 SASEGT. The chain's CDR3 is CAIAQDPNYGYTF. The CDR3 coding sequence is TGTGCCATAGCCCAGGATCCAAACTATGGCTACACCTTC.

Sample share makes this clonotype medium-sized. The V gene is TRBV20-1, the J gene TRBJ1-6; 9 bases are shared with TRBD1. The CDR3 spans 13 residues. Germline CDR1 and CDR2: DFQATT and SNEGSKA (reference sequence). The ends lost 6 bases at V and 7 bases at J; junction bases unmatched: 4. CDR3 region: CSAQDRGNSPLHF. Here the CDR3 DNA reads TGCAGTGCGCAGGACAGGGGAAATTCACCCCTCCACTTT.

By frequency in the sample, this clonotype is medium-sized. CDR3 protein: CSARVVGYEQYF. DNA for the CDR3: TGCAGTGCTAGAGTCGTGGGTTACGAGCAGTACTTC. The V and J genes are TRBV20-1 and TRBJ2-7, with unresolved D. In germline, CDR1 is DFQATT, CDR2 SNEGSKA (reference sequence). The CDR3 extends over 12 amino acids. Deletions cut 1 base from V and 4 bases from J, with 8 bases between.

V and J are TRBV30 and TRBJ2-5; D gene uncertain. This CDR3 spans 13 amino acids. Germline V gives CDR1 GTSNPN, CDR2 SVGIG (reference sequence). Trimming pared 3 bases from V and 2 bases from J, leaving 10 bases between. CDR3 amino acids: CAWRSPWQETQYF. The CDR3 DNA sequence: TGTGCCTGGAGATCTCCTTGGCAAGAGACCCAGTACTTC.

The chain has TRBV9 and TRBJ2-3, with 12 nucleotides matching TRBD2. Germline V gene data show CDR1 as SGDLS and CDR2 as YYNGEE. This CDR3 has 16 residues. Trimming removed 0 bases from V and 2 bases from J; junction bases left unmatched: 1. In nucleotides, the CDR3 is TGTGCCAGCAGCGTAGGGACTAGCGGGGTCACAGATACGCAGTATTTT. Residues: CASSVGTSGVTDTQYF.

This clonotype rates as medium-sized. J is TRBJ1-1 and V is TRBV3-1; tentatively, D is TRBD1 (6 bases). Deletions cut 0 bases from V and 1 base from J, with 15 bases between. The CDR3 is 17 residues long. CDR1 is LGHDT, CDR2 YNNKEL, per germline (reference sequence). The CDR3 nucleotides are TGTGCCAGCAGCCAAGATTACAGGGACCTACAGAACACTGAAGCTTTCTTT. Translating it yields CASSQDYRDLQNTEAFF. The full variable domain, rest sourced from reference TRBV3-1 and TRBJ1-1, is DTAVSQTPKYLVTQMGNDKSIKCEQNLGHDTMYWYKQDSKKFLKIMFSYNNKELIINETVPNRFSPKSPDKAHLNLHINSLELGDSAVYFCASSQDYRDLQNTEAFFGQGTRLTVV.

A remark on this clonotype: Germline and junction disagree at one end, which may indicate a read error. V gene TRBV27 combines with J gene TRBJ2-1; a possible D gene is TRBD2 (5 bases). This CDR3 contains 15 residues. The germline V gene has CDR1 MNHEY and CDR2 SMNVEV (reference sequence). In nucleotides, the CDR3 is TGTGCCAGCCAGTACCGGGGAGTCTCCTACAATGAGCATTTCTTC. Its translation: CASQYRGVSYNEHFF.

The chain employs TRBV6-2 or TRBV6-3 and TRBJ2-5; 10 nucleotides line up with TRBD2. The length of the CDR3 is 14 residues. V was clipped by 7 bases and J by 6 bases; unmatched bases: 8. Germline V lookup: CDR1 MNHEY, CDR2 SVGEGT. The CDR3 loop is CASKTSGSPKTQYF. The CDR3 bases are TGTGCCAGCAAGACTAGCGGGTCCCCAAAGACCCAGTACTTC.

Relative to its sample, this clonotype is medium-sized. The V and J genes are TRBV20-1 and TRBJ1-5; no definite D call. V was shortened by 0 bases and J by 0 bases, with 9 bases between the two germline ends. The CDR3 extends over 15 amino acids. Per the germline V gene, CDR1 is DFQATT and CDR2 is SNEGSKA (reference sequence). CDR3 region: CSARDPLNSNQPQHF. The CDR3 region has the DNA TGCAGTGCTAGAGATCCCCTAAATAGCAATCAGCCCCAGCATTTT.

This clonotype was picked up a small number of times. V and J are TRBV14 and TRBJ2-3; D is uncertain. The CDR3 is 14 amino acids. CDR1 and CDR2 from the germline V gene are SGHDN and FVKESK. Trimming removed 7 bases from V and 0 bases from J, with 11 bases in between. CDR3 coding DNA: TGTGCCAGCAATAGAGGTTTAAGCACAGATACGCAGTATTTT. It translates to CASNRGLSTDTQYF.

This clonotype has more than one count but fewer than ten. The chain uses TRBV7-3 and TRBJ1-1; TRBD1 matches 7 bases. There are 14 residues in the CDR3. J gave up 6 bases and V 5 bases, and 9 bases lay outside the gene matches. Looked up from germline, CDR1 is SGHTA and CDR2 is FQGTGA. The CDR3 bases are TGTGCCAGCAGCCCGGGACAGTGGGCTGCTGAAGCTTTCTTT. Translating it yields CASSPGQWAAEAFF. Full variable domain (outside the CDR3, taken from reference TRBV7-3 and TRBJ1-1): GAGVSQTPSNKVTEKGKYVELRCDPISGHTALYWYRQSLGQGPEFLIYFQGTGAADDSGLPNDRFFAVRPEGSVSTLKIQRTERGDSAVYLCASSPGQWAAEAFFGQGTRLTVV.

This clonotype was seen only once. Just one base apart from a much larger clone, this may be a read error. The chain uses TRBV2 and TRBJ2-7; TRBD1 agrees at 11 bases. Germline V gene data show CDR1 as SNHLY and CDR2 as FYNNEI. The V gene end was trimmed by 8 bases and the J gene end by 3 bases; junction bases not matched to a gene: 3. The CDR3 loop spans 13 amino acids. CDR3 sequence reads: CASGTGGFYEQYF. The CDR3, as DNA: TGTGCCAGCGGGACAGGGGGTTTCTACGAGCAGTACTTC.